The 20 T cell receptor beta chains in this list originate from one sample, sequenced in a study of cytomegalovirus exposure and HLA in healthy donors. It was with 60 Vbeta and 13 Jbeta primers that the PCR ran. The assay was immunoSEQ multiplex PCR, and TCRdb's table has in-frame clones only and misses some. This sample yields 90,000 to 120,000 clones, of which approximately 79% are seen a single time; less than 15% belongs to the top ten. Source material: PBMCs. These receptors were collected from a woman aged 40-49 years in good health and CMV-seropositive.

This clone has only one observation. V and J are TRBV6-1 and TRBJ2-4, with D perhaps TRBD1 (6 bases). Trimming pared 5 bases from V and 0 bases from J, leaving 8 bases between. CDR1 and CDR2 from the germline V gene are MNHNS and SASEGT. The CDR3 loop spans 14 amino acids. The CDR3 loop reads CASSKDRAKNIQYF. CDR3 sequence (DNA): TGTGCCAGCAGTAAGGACAGAGCCAAAAACATTCAGTACTTC.

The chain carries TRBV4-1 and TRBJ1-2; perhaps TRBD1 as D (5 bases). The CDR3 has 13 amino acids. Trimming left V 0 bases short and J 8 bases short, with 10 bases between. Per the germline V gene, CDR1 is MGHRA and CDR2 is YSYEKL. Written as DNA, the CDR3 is TGCGCCAGCAGCCAAGACAGGGTGAGGGGCTACACCTTC. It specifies CASSQDRVRGYTF.

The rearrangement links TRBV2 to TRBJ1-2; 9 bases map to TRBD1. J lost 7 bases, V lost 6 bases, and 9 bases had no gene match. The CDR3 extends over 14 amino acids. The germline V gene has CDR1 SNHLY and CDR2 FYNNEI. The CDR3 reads CASRGDREASGYTF. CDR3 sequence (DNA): TGTGCCAGCAGGGGGGACAGGGAGGCCTCTGGCTACACCTTC.

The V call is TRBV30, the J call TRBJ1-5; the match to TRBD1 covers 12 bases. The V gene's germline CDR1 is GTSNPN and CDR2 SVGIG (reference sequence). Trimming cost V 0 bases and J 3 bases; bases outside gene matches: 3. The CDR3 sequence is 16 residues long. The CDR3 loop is CAWSVGTGGFNQPQHF. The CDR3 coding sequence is TGTGCCTGGAGTGTGGGGACAGGGGGCTTCAATCAGCCCCAGCATTTT.

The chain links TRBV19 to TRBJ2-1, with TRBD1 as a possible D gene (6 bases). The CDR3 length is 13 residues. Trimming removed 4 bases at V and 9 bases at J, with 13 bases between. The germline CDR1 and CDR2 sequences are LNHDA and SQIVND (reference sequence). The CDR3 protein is CASSTHRDGEQFF. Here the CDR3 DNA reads TGTGCCAGTAGTACCCACAGGGATGGTGAGCAGTTCTTC. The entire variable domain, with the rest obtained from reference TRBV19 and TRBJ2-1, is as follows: DGGITQSPKYLFRKEGQNVTLSCEQNLNHDAMYWYRQDPGQGLRLIYYSQIVNDFQKGDIAEGYSVSREKKESFPLTVTSAQKNPTAFYLCASSTHRDGEQFFGPGTRLTVL.

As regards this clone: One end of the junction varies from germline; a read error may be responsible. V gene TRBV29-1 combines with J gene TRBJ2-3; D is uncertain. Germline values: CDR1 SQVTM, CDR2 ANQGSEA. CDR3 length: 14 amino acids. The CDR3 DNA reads TGCGGCGTTGTGCCCACCCAGACAATAGATACGCAGTATTTT. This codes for CGVVPTQTIDTQYF.

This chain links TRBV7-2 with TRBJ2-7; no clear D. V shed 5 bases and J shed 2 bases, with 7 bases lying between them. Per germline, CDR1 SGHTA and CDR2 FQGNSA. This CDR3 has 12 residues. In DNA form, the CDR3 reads TGTGCCAGCAGCCCCCAGACCTACGAGCAGTACTTC. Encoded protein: CASSPQTYEQYF.

The CDR3 region has the DNA TGTGCCAGCAGTTATTCTAGCGGGGGTAGCTCCTACGAGCAGTACTTC. Translating gives CASSYSSGGSSYEQYF. The rearrangement links TRBV6-5 to TRBJ2-7; TRBD2 matches 10 bases. V shed 3 bases, J shed 0 bases, and the junction held 5 bases outside the gene matches. Germline V gene lookup returns CDR1 MNHEY and CDR2 SVGAGI. This CDR3 comprises 16 residues.

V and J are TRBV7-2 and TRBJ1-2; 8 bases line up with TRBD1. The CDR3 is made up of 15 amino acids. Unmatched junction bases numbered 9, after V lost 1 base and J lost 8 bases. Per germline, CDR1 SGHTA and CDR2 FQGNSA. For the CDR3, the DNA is TGTGCCAGCAGCTTAGACTTTCAGGGGGCAAAGGGCTACACCTTC. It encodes CASSLDFQGAKGYTF. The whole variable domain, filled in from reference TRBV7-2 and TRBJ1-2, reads GAGVSQSPSNKVTEKGKDVELRCDPISGHTALYWYRQSLGQGLEFLIYFQGNSAPDKSGLPSDRFSAERTGGSVSTLTIQRTQQEDSAVYLCASSLDFQGAKGYTFGSGTRLTVV.

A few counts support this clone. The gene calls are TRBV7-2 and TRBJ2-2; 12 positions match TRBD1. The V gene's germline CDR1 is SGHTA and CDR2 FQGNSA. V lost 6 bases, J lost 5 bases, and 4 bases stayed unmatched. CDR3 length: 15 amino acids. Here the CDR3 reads CASSRDRGLTGELFF. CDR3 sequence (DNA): TGTGCCAGCAGTCGGGACAGGGGGCTTACCGGGGAGCTGTTTTTT.

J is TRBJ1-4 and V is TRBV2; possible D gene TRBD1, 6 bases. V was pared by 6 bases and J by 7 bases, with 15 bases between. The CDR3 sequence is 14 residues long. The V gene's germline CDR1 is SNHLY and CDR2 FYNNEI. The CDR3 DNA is TGTGCCAGCAGCGCCGACAGGCTTGTTGAAAAACTGTTTTTT. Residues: CASSADRLVEKLFF.

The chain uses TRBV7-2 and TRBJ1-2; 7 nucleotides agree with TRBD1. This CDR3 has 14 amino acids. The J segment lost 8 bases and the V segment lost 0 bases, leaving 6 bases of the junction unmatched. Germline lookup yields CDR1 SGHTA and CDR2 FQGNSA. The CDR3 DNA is TGTGCCAGCAGCTTAGCGGAGACAGGGAGAGGCTACACCTTC. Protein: CASSLAETGRGYTF.

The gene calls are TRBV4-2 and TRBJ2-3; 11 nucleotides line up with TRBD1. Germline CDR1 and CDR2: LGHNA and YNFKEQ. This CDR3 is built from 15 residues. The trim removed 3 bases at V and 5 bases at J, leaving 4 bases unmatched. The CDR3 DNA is TGTGCCAGCAGCCAGGAGGGACAGGGGGGAGATACGCAGTATTTT. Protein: CASSQEGQGGDTQYF.

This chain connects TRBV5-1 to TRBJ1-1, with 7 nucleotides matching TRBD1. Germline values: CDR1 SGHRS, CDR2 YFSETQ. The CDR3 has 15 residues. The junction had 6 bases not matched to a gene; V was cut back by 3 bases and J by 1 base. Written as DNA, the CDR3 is TGCGCCAGCAGCTCTAGACAGGGCACGAACACTGAAGCTTTCTTT. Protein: CASSSRQGTNTEAFF.

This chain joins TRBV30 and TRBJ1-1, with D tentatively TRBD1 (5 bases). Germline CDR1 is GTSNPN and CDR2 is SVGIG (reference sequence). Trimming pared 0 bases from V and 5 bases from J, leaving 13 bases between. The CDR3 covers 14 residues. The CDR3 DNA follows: TGTGCCTGGAGTGTACTAATGTGGACAACTGAAGCTTTCTTT. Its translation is CAWSVLMWTTEAFF.

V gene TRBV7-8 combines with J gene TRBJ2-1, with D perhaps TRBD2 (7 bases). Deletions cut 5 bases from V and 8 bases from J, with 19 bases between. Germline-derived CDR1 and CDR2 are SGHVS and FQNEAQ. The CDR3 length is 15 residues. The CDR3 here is CASSDEGGAFYEQFF. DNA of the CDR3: TGTGCCAGCAGCGACGAGGGGGGGGCGTTCTATGAGCAGTTCTTC.

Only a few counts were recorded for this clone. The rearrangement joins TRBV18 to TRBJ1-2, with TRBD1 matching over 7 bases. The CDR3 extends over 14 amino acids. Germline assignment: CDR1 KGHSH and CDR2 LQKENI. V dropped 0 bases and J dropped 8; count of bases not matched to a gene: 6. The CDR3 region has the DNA TGTGCCAGCTCACCACCAACTACAGGGGAAGGCTACACCTTC. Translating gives CASSPPTTGEGYTF.

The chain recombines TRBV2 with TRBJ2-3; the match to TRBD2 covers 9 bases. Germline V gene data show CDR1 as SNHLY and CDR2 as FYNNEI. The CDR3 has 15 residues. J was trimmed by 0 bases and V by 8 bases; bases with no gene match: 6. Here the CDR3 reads CASGERGVSTDTQYF. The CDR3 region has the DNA TGTGCCAGCGGGGAGCGGGGGGTTAGCACAGATACGCAGTATTTT.

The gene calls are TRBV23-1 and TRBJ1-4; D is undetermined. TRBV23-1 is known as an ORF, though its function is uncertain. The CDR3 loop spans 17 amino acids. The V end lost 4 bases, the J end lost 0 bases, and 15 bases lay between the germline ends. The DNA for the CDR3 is TGCGCCAGCAGTCCGATGGCTGAAGTTGCAACTAATGAAAAACTGTTTTTT. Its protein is CASSPMAEVATNEKLFF.

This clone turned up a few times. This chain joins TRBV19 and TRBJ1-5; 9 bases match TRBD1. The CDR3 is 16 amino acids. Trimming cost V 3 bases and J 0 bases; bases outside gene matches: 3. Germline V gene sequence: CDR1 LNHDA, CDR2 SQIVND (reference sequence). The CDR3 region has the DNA TGTGCCAGTAGTATGGGGACAGGGTTTAGCAATCAGCCCCAGCATTTT. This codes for CASSMGTGFSNQPQHF.